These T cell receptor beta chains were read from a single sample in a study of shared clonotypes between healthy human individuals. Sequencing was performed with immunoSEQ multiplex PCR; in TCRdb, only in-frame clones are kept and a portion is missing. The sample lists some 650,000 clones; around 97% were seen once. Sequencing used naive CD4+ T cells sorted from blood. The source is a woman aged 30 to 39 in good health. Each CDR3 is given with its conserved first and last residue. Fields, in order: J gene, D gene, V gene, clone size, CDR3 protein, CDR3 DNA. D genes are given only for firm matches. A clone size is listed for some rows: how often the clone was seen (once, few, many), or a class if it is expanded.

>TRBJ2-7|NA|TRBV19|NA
CASSRDGGSSYEQYF
TGTGCCAGTAGCCGAGACGGGGGCAGCTCCTACGAGCAGTACTTC
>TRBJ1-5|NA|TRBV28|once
CASSLDPRNQPQHF
TGTGCCAGCAGTTTAGACCCCCGAAATCAGCCCCAGCATTTT
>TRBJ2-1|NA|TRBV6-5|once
CASSYRALSSYNEQFF
TGTGCCAGCAGTTACAGGGCCCTGTCCTCCTACAATGAGCAGTTCTTC
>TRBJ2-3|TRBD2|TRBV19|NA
CASGGTTSTDTQYF
TGTGCCAGTGGGGGGACTACTAGCACAGATACGCAGTATTTT
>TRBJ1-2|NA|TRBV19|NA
CASTPANYGYTF
TGTGCCAGTACCCCCGCTAACTATGGCTACACCTTC
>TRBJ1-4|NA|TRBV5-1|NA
CASSLAQGDEKLFF
TGCGCCAGCAGCTTGGCCCAGGGAGATGAAAAACTGTTTTTT
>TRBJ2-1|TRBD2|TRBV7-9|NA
CASSLPPAGGREQFF
TGTGCCAGCAGCTTACCCCCAGCGGGAGGTCGTGAGCAGTTCTTC
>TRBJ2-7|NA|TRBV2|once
CASSGPGHTYEQYF
TGTGCCAGCAGCGGACCGGGACATACCTACGAGCAGTACTTC
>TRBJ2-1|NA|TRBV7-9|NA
CASSLVSSAYNEQFF
TGTGCCAGCAGCTTAGTATCTAGCGCCTACAATGAGCAGTTCTTC
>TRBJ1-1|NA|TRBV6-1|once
CATSGQFASEAFF
TGTGCCACTTCTGGGCAGTTTGCATCTGAAGCTTTCTTT
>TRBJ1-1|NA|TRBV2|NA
CASRAGRPAAGAFF
TGTGCCAGCAGGGCTGGGAGGCCTGCCGCTGGGGCTTTCTTT
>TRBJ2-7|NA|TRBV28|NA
CASSLFPGSLILSSYEQYF
TGTGCCAGCAGTTTATTCCCCGGGAGCCTAATTCTAAGCTCCTACGAGCAGTACTTC
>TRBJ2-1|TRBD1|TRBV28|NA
CASSSTGTGGYNEQFF
TGTGCCAGCAGTTCGACCGGGACAGGGGGCTACAATGAGCAGTTCTTC
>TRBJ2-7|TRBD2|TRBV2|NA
CASSVALGWLAGGEQYF
TGTGCCAGCAGTGTAGCCTTGGGGTGGCTAGCGGGAGGTGAGCAGTACTTC
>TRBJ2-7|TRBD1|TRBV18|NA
CASSPPGQGLAGVYF
TGTGCCAGCTCACCACCGGGACAGGGCCTGGCGGGAGTATACTTC
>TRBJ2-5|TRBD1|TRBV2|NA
CASSGSRGTGGETQYF
TGTGCCAGCAGTGGGTCTCGCGGGACAGGGGGAGAGACCCAGTACTTC
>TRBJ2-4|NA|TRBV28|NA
CASSFAGLAKNIQYF
TGTGCCAGCAGTTTCGCCGGACTAGCCAAAAACATTCAGTACTTC
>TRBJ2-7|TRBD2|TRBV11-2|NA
CASSGAGTKTYEQYF
TGTGCCAGCAGCGGTGCCGGGACTAAGACCTACGAGCAGTACTTC
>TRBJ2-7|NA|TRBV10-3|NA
CAISESPRRTLLGTEQYF
TGTGCCATCAGTGAATCCCCCCGGCGGACACTGCTAGGAACCGAGCAGTACTTC
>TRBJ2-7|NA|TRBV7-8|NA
CASSLVALVSYEQYF
TGTGCCAGCAGCTTAGTGGCTCTAGTCTCCTACGAGCAGTACTTC
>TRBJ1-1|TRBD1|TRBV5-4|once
CASTGQGNTEAFF
TGTGCCAGCACCGGACAGGGAAACACTGAAGCTTTCTTT
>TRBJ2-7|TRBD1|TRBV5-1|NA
CASSWNLQGAYEQYF
TGCGCCAGCAGCTGGAATCTACAGGGGGCTTACGAGCAGTACTTC
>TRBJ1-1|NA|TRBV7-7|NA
CASSRTENTEAFF
TGTGCCAGCAGCCGCACAGAGAACACTGAAGCTTTCTTT
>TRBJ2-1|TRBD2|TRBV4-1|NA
CASSHPRSGLAGVDGRDEQFF
TGCGCCAGCAGCCACCCCAGGTCTGGACTAGCGGGAGTTGACGGTAGGGATGAGCAGTTCTTC
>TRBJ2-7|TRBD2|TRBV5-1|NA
CASSLVPAGAEQYF
TGCGCCAGCAGCTTGGTGCCAGCGGGAGCCGAGCAGTACTTC
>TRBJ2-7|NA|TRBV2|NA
CASSHLYEQYF
TGTGCCAGCAGTCATCTATACGAGCAGTACTTC